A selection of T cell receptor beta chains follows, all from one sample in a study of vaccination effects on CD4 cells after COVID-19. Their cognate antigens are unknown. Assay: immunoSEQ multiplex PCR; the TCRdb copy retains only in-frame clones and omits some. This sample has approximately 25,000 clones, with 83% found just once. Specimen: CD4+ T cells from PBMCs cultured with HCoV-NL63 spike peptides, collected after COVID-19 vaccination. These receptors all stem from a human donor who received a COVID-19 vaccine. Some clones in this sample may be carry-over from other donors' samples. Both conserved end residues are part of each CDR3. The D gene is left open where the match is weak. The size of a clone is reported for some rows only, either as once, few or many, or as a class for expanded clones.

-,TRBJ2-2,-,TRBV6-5,CASTAYTGELFF
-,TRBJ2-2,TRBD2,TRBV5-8,CASSLELSSGVTGELFF
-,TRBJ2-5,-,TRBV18,CASSPGLQETQYF
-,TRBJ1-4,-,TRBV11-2,CASSLDHLQKLFF
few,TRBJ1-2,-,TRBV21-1,CASSKAPGLSGRGYTF
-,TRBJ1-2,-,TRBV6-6,CASRSGAGSNYGYTF
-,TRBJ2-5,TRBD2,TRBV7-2,CASSLQVGEGETQYF
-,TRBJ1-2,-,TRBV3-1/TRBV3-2,CASSRTASYGYTF
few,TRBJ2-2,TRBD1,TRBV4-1,CASRGRWDSLSGELFF
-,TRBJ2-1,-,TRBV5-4,CASSLLGSEQFF
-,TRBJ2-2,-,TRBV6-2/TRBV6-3,CASSLDGTTGELFF
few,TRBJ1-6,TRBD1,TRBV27,CASRSTGELSYNSPLHF
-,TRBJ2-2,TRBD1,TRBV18,CASSPPGTATGELFF
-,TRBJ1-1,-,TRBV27,CASGLQQTEAFF
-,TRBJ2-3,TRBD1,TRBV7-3,CASSLLDRADTQYF
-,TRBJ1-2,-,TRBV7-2,CASSLVGVGYGYTF
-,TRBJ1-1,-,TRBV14,CASSPPKRQAFF
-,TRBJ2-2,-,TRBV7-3,CASSPLSGVGELFF
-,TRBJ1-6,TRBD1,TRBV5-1,CASKEFGQGNSPLHF
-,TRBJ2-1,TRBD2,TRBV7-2,CASSQPGLAGGIEQFF
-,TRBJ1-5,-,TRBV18,CASSPRGNQPQHF
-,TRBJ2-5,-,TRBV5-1,CASSLKQGFLETQYF
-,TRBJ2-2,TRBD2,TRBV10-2,CASRGAGANTGELFF
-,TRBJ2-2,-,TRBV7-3,CASSRDSNTGELFF
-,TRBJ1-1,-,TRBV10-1,CASSESREATEAFF
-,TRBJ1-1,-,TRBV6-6,CASVSLGNTEAFF
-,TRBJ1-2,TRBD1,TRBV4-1,CASSQHPTGTEHYGYTF
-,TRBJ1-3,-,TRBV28,CASLKFRPPSGNTIYF
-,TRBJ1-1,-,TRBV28,CASSPLTTEAFF
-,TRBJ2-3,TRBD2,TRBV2,CAIGGGRASTDTQYF
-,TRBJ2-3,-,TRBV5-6,CASSLEGFTDTQYF
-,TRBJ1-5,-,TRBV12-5,CATSRGGMMPQHF
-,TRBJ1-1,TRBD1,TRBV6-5,CASSPGTGSTEAFF
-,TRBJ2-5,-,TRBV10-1,CASSDGVQGHQETQYF
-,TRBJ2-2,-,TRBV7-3,CASSHGKGTGELFF
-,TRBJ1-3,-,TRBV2,CASSRDTGGNTIYF
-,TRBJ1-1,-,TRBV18,CASSQEGMNTEAFF
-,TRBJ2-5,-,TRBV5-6,CASSLLEFQETQYF
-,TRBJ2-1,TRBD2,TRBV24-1,CATSDQPGTSGGGEQFF
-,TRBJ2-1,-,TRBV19,CASSMVAGSSYNEQFF
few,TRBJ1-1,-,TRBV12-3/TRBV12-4,CASRLDLNTEAFF
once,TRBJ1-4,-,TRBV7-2,CASSLQGQPNEKLFF
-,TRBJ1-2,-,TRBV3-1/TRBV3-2,CASSQGGRTTNYGYTF
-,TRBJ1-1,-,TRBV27,CASSFNRDTMNTEAFF
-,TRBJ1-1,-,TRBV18,CASSPTSTGVNTEAFF
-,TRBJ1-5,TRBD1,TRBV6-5,CASRLRQGRQPQHF
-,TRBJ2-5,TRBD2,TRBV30,CAWSGLAGGQETQYF
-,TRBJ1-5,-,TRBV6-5,CASSLTRGQPQHF
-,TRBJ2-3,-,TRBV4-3,CASSQVFWLTSTDTQYF
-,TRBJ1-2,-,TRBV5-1,CASRPTVQGGYTF
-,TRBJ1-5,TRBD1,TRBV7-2,CASSLAQGPQPQHF
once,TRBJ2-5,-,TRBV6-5,CASSYSTPETQYF
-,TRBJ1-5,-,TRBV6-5,CASSSAGSRGQPQHF